The rows below give T cell receptor beta chains drawn from one sample of a study of blood T cells in healthy people across ages. TCRdb ran MiXCR on the 5' RACE reads and lists one entry per CDR3 protein. The sample has about 1.7 million distinct CDR3 sequences, 28% seen once. Sequenced sample: blood. Receptor source: a woman aged 25 to 39 in good health. Each CDR3 is given with its conserved first and last residue. D genes are given only for firm matches. The size entry is marked missing in some rows and otherwise reads once, few, many or a size class.

cdr3_nt,cdr3_aa,d_call,clone_size,v_call,j_call
TGTGCCAGCAGGACAGGGTACGGGGCCAACGTCCTGACTTTC,CASRTGYGANVLTF,TRBD1,few,TRBV6-5,TRBJ2-6
TGTACCATCTCGGCCGGGGGCTGGGGTTACGAGCAGTACTTC,CTISAGGWGYEQYF,NA,NA,TRBV28,TRBJ2-7
TGTGCCAGCGCCTACCGGAGGGGGTCTTACAATGAGCAGTTCTTC,CASAYRRGSYNEQFF,NA,few,TRBV7-9,TRBJ2-1
TGTGCCTGCCGGGAGAACGCCTACAATGAGCAGTTCTTC,CACRENAYNEQFF,NA,NA,TRBV12-3/TRBV12-4,TRBJ2-1
TGTGCCAGCAGCCAACTCCGGGACAGGTTAAAGGGGGAGACCCAGTACTTC,CASSQLRDRLKGETQYF,TRBD1,few,TRBV3-1,TRBJ2-5
TGTGCCAGCAGTTATGGGACCCAACTATATAGCAATCAGCCCCAGCATTTT,CASSYGTQLYSNQPQHF,NA,few,TRBV12-3/TRBV12-4,TRBJ1-5
TGTGCCAGCAGCCCTCGAACGGTCAGTGAGCAGTTCTTC,CASSPRTVSEQFF,NA,few,TRBV6-5,TRBJ2-1
TGTGCCACTGCGACAGGGGTGAACACTGAAGCTTTCTTT,CATATGVNTEAFF,TRBD1,NA,TRBV10-3,TRBJ1-1
TGTGCCAGCAGAGCCCCGGGGGACGAACTATATGGCTACACCTTC,CASRAPGDELYGYTF,NA,few,TRBV28,TRBJ1-2
TGTGCCAGCAGCGACTCGGGGAGCGGCTACAATGAGCAGTTCTTC,CASSDSGSGYNEQFF,NA,few,TRBV5-5,TRBJ2-1